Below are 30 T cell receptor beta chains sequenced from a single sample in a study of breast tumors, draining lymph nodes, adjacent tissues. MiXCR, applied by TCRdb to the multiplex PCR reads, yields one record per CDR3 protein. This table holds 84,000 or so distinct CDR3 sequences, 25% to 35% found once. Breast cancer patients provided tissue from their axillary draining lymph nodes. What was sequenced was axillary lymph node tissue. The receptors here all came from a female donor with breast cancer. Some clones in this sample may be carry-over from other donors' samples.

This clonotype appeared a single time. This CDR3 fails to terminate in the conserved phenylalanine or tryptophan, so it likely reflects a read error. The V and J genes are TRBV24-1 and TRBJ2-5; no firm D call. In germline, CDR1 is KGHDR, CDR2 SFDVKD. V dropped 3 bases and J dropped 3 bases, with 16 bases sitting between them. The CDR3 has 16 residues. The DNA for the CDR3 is TGTGCCACCAGTGATGCTTTGGGCAGGACGAAAGAGACCCAGTACCTC. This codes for CATSDALGRTKETQYL.

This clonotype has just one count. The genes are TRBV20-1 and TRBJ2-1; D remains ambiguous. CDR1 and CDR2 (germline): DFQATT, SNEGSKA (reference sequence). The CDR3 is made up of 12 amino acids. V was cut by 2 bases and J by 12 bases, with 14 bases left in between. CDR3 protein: CSARSDTDTQFF. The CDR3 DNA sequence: TGCAGTGCTAGATCCGACACAGATACGCAGTTCTTC.

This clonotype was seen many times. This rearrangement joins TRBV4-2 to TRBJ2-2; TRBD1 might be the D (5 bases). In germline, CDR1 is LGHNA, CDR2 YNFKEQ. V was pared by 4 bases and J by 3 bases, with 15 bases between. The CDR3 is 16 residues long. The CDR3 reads CASSPVRLGDTGELFF. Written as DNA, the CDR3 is TGTGCCAGCAGCCCCGTGAGGCTAGGGGACACCGGGGAGCTGTTTTTT.

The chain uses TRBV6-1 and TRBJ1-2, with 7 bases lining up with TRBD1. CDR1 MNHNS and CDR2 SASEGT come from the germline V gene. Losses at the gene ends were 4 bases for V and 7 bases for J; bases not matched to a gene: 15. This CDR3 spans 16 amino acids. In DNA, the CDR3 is TGTGCCAGCAGTGCGGACCGAATACAGGGGCTCAGTGGCTACACCTTC. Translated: CASSADRIQGLSGYTF.

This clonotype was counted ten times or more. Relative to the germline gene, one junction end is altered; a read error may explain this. CDR3: CASSHSNFQETQYF. CDR3 bases: TGTGCCAGCAGTCACTCGAACTTCCAAGAGACCCAGTACTTC. The chain joins TRBV6-6 to TRBJ2-5; D gene uncertain. Germline CDR1 is MNHNY and CDR2 is SVGAGI (reference sequence). This CDR3 is built from 14 residues.

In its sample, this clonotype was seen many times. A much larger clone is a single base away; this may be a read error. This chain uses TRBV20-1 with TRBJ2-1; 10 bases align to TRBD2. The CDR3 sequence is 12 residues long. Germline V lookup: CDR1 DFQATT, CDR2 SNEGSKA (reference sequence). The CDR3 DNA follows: TGCAGTGAAACTAGCGGGACTCGGGAGCCGTTCTTC. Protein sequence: CSETSGTREPFF.

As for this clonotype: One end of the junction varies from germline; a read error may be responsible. DNA of the CDR3: TGCAGTGCCAAGTTAGCGGGAACGTCATACAATGAGCAGCTCTTC. Translation gives CSAKLAGTSYNEQLF. This sequence joins TRBV20-1 and TRBJ2-1; 8 nucleotides agree with TRBD2. CDR3 size: 15 residues. Per germline, CDR1 DFQATT and CDR2 SNEGSKA (reference sequence).

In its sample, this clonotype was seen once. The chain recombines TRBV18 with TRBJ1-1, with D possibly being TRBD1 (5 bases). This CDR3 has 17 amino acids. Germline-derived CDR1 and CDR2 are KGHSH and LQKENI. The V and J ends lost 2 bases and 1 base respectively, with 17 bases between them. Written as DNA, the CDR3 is TGTGCCAGCTCACCATTCCGGACGGGACCCACGAACACTGAAGCTTTCTTT. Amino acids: CASSPFRTGPTNTEAFF.

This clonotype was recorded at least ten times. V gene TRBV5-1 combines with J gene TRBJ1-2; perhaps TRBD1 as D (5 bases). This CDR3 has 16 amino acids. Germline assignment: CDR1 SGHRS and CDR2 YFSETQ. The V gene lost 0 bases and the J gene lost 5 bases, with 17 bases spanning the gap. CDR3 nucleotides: TGCGCCAGCAGCTTGGCCGATAAGGGGTTTTGGTATGGCTACACCTTC. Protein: CASSLADKGFWYGYTF.

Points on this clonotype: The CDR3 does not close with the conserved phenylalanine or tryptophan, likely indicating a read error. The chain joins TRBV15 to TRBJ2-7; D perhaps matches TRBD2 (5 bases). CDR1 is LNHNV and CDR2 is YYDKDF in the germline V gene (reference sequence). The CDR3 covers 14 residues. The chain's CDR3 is CAASRDTGTYEQYS. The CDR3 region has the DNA TGTGCCGCCAGCAGAGATACGGGAACCTACGAGCAGTACTCC.

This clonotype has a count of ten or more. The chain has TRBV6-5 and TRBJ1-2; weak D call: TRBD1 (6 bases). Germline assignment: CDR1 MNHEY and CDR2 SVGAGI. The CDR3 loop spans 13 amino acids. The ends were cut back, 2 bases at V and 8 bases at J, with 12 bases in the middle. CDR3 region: CASSYGGGTGYTF. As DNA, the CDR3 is TGTGCCAGCAGTTACGGAGGGGGTACAGGCTACACCTTC.

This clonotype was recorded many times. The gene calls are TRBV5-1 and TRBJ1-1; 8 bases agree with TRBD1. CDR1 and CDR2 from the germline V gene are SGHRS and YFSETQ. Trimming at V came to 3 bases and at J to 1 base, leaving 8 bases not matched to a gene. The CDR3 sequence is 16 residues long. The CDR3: CASSYGQGGGNTEAFF. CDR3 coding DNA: TGCGCCAGCAGCTATGGACAGGGAGGGGGGAACACTGAAGCTTTCTTT.

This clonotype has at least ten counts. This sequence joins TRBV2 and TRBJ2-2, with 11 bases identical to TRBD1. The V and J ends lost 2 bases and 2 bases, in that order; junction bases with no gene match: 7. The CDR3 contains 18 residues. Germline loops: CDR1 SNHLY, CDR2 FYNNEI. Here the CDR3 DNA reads TGTGCCAGCAGTGAATTCGGACAGGGGGCGCTCAACACCGGGGAGCTGTTTTTT. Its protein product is CASSEFGQGALNTGELFF.

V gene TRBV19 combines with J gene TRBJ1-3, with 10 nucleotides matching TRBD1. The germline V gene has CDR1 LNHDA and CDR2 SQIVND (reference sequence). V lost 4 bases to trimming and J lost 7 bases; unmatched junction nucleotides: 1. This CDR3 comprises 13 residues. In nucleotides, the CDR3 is TGTGCCAGTAGTAGGACAGGGGGGAACACCATATATTTT. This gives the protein CASSRTGGNTIYF.

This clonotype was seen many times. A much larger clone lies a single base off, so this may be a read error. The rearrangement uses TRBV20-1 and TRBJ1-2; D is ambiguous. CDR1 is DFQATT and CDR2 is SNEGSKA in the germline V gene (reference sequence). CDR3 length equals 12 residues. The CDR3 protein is CSASKDNYGSTF. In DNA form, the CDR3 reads TGCAGTGCTAGCAAGGATAACTATGGCTCCACCTTC.

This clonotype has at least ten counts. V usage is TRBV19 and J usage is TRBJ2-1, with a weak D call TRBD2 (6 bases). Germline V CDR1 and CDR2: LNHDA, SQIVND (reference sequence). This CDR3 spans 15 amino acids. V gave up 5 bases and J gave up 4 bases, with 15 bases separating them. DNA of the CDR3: TGTGCCAGTAGTGACTCTGCTAGCGAGTACAATGAGCAGTTCTTC. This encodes CASSDSASEYNEQFF.

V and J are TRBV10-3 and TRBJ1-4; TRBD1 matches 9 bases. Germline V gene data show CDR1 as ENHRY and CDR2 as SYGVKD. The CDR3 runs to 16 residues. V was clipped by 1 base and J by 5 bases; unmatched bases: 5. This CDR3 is CAISEFSGQGNEKLFF. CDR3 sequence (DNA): TGTGCCATCAGTGAGTTCTCAGGACAGGGGAATGAAAAACTGTTTTTT.

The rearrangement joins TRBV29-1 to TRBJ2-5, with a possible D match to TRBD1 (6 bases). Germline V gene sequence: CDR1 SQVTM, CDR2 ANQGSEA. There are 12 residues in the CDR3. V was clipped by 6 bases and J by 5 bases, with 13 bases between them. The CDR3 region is CSVTRGSETQYF. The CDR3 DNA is TGCAGCGTCACCAGGGGCAGCGAGACCCAGTACTTC.

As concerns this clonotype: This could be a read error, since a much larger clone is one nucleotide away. The CDR3: CASSQRQGGGELFF. CDR3 nucleotides: TGCGCCAGCAGCCAAAGGCAGGGAGGCGGGGAGCTGTTTTTT. The chain carries TRBV4-3 and TRBJ2-2; D is possibly TRBD2 (6 bases). CDR3 size: 14 residues. The ends were cut back, 2 bases at V and 7 bases at J, with 11 bases in the middle. Germline loops: CDR1 LGHNA, CDR2 YSLEER.

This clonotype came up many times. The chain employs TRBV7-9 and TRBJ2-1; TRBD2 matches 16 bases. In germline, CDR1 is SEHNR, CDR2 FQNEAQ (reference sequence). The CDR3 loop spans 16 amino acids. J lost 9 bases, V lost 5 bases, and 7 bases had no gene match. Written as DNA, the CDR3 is TGTGCCAGCAGCGGACAGGGACTAGCGGGAGGGAGTGAGCAGTTCTTC. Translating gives CASSGQGLAGGSEQFF.

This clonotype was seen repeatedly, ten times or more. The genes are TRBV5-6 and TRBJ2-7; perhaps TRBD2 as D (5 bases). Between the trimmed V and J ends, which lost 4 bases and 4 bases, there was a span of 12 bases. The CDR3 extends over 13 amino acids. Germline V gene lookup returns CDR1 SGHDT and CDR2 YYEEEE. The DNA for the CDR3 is TGTGCCAGCAGCACCGGACTGAGATACGAGCAGTACTTC. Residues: CASSTGLRYEQYF.

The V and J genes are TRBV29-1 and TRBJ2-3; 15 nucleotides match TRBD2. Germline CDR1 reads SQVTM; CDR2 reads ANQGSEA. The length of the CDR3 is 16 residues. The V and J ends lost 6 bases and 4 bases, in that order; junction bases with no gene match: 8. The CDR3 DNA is TGCAGCGTCAGCCCCGGGACTAGCGGGAGGCCAGATACGCAGTATTTT. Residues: CSVSPGTSGRPDTQYF.

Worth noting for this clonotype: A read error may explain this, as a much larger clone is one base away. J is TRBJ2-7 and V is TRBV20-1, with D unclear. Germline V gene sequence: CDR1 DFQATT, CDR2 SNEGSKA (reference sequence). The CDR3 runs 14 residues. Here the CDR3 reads CSARIRNISSEQYF. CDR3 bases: TGCAGTGCTAGAATCCGGAACATCTCCTCCGAGCAGTACTTC.

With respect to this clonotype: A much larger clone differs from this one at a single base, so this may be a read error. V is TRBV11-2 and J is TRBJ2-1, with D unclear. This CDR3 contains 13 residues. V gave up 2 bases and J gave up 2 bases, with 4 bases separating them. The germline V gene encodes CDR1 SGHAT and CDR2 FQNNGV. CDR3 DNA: TGTGCCAGCAGCTTACAAACCTACAATGAGCAGTTCTTC. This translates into CASSLQTYNEQFF.

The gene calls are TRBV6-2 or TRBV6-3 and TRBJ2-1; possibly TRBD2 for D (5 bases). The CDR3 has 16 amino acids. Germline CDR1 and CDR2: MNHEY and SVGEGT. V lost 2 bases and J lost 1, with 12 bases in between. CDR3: CASSYGGLSSYNEQFF. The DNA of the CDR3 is TGTGCCAGCAGTTACGGCGGGCTGTCTTCCTACAATGAGCAGTTCTTC.

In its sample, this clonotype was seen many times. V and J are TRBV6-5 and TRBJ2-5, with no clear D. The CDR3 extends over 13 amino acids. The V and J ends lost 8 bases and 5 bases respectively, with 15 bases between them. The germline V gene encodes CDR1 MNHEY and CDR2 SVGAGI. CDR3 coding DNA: TGTGCCAGCTTCGTGTTTCCCGGGGAGACCCAGTACTTC. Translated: CASFVFPGETQYF.

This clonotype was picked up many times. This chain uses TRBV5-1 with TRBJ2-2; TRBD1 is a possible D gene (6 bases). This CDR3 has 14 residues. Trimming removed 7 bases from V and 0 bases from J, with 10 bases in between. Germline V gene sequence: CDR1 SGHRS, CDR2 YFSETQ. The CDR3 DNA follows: TGCGCCAGCCGACAGGACGCGAACACCGGGGAGCTGTTTTTT. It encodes CASRQDANTGELFF.

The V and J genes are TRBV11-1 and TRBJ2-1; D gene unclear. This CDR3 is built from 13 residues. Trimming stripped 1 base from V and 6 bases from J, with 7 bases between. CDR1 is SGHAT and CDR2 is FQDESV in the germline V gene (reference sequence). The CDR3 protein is CASSLGAGNEQFF. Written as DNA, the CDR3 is TGTGCCAGCAGCTTAGGGGCAGGCAATGAGCAGTTCTTC.

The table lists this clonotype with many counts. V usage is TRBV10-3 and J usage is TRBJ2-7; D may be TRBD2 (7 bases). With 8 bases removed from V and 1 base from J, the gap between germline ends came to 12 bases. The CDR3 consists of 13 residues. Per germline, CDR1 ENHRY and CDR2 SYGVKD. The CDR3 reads CAIGEGGSYEQYF. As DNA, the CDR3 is TGTGCCATCGGGGAGGGGGGATCCTACGAGCAGTACTTC.

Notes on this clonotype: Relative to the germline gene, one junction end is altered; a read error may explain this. CDR3 in DNA: TGTGCCGGCAGCCAAACCCCTAGGGCGGGAGCCCAAGGGCAGTACTTC. Protein product: CAGSQTPRAGAQGQYF. The chain couples TRBV4-2 to TRBJ2-7; 7 bases are shared with TRBD2. Per germline, CDR1 LGHNA and CDR2 YNFKEQ. The CDR3 is made up of 16 amino acids.